This record covers a single T cell receptor (beta chain). Its antigen is unidentified. Busulfan-fludarabine conditioning, marrow transplant, and cyclophosphamide on days +3 and +4 were administered. Sequencing was performed with immunoSEQ multiplex PCR; in TCRdb, only in-frame clones are kept and a portion is missing. The data contain approximately 6,800 clones, around 94% of them singletons. The CDR3 has 16 residues. Germline V gene sequence: CDR1 SNHLY, CDR2 FYNNEI. Trimming pared 5 bases from V and 5 bases from J, leaving 21 bases between. The sample belongs to a study of T cells after posttransplantation cyclophosphamide. Broader study findings: TRB clonality was highly associated with recipient CMV seropositivity and reactivation.

The chain recombines TRBV2 with TRBJ1-2; a possible D gene is TRBD1 (5 bases). The receptor comes from a male patient between 60 and 69 years old who received an allogeneic stem cell transplant from a related donor and was CMV-positive. The graft donor may be the source of some T cells. The sequencing used CD8+ T cells sorted from blood, collected after allogeneic stem cell transplant with posttransplant cyclophosphamide. CDR3 bases: TGTGCCAGCAGTAGAACGGGGGTAGGGGACGGTTATGGCTACACCTTC. Its protein is CASSRTGVGDGYGYTF.